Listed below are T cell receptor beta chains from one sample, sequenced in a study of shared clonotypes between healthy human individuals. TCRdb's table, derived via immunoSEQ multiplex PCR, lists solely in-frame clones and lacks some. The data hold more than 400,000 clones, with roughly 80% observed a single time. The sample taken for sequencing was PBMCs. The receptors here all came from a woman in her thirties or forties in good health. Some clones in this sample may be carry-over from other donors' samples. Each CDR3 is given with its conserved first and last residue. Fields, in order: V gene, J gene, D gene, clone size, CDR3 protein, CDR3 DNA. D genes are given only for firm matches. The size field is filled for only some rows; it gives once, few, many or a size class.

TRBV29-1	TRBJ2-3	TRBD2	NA	CSVEISGKDTQYF	TGCAGCGTTGAGATTAGCGGGAAGGATACGCAGTATTTT
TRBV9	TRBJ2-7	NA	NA	CASSSRPDAYEQYF	TGTGCCAGCAGCTCCCGCCCGGACGCCTACGAGCAGTACTTC
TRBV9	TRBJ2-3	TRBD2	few	CASSVSGLGTDTQYF	TGTGCCAGCAGCGTAAGTGGACTAGGTACAGATACGCAGTATTTT
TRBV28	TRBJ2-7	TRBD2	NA	CASSLAGDQYEQYF	TGTGCCAGCAGTTTAGCGGGAGACCAATACGAGCAGTACTTC
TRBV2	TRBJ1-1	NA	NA	CASREKRGGTEAFF	TGTGCCAGCAGGGAGAAAAGGGGGGGGACTGAAGCTTTCTTT
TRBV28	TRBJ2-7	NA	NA	CASSSPADGGICEQYF	TGTGCCAGCAGTTCGCCGGCGGACGGCGGGATCTGCGAGCAGTACTTC
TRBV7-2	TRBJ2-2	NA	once	CASSVRVRGDTGELFF	TGTGCCAGCAGCGTCAGAGTCCGCGGGGACACCGGGGAGCTGTTTTTT
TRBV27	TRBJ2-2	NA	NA	CASSFPTGELFF	TGTGCCAGCAGTTTCCCTACCGGGGAGCTGTTTTTT
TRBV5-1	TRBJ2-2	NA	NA	CASSLRVVATGELFF	TGCGCCAGCAGCCTAAGGGTAGTGGCCACCGGGGAGCTGTTTTTT
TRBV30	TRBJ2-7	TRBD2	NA	CAWSVGTSGRREQYF	TGTGCCTGGAGTGTAGGGACTAGCGGGAGGCGCGAGCAGTACTTC
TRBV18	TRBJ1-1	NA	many	CASSPPLQGPNTEAFF	TGTGCCAGCTCACCACCCTTACAGGGACCGAACACTGAAGCTTTCTTT
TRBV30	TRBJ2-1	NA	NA	CAWIYGGAYNEQFF	TGTGCCTGGATTTATGGCGGGGCCTACAATGAGCAGTTCTTC
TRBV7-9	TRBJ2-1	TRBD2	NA	CASSSYRTSGIGNEQFF	TGTGCCAGCAGCTCCTACAGGACTAGCGGGATTGGGAATGAGCAGTTCTTC
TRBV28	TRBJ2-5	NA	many	CASRTSWGEQETQYF	TGTGCCAGCAGAACCTCCTGGGGAGAACAAGAGACCCAGTACTTC
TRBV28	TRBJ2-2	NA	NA	CASRWKGLRNTGELFF	TGTGCCAGCAGATGGAAGGGACTCAGAAACACCGGGGAGCTGTTTTTT
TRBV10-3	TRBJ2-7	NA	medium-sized	CAISAGSYEQYF	TGTGCCATCAGTGCCGGATCCTACGAGCAGTACTTC
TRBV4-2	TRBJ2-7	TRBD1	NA	CASSQGGGLSYEQYF	TGTGCCAGCAGCCAAGGAGGGGGCCTTTCCTACGAGCAGTACTTC
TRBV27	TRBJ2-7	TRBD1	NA	CASSLSTGLTYEQYF	TGTGCCAGCAGTTTATCGACAGGGTTGACCTACGAGCAGTACTTC
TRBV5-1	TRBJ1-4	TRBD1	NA	CASSYTGDSEKLFF	TGCGCCAGCAGCTATACAGGGGATAGTGAAAAACTGTTTTTT
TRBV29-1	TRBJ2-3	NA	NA	CSVEVNTDTQYF	TGCAGCGTTGAAGTCAACACAGATACGCAGTATTTT